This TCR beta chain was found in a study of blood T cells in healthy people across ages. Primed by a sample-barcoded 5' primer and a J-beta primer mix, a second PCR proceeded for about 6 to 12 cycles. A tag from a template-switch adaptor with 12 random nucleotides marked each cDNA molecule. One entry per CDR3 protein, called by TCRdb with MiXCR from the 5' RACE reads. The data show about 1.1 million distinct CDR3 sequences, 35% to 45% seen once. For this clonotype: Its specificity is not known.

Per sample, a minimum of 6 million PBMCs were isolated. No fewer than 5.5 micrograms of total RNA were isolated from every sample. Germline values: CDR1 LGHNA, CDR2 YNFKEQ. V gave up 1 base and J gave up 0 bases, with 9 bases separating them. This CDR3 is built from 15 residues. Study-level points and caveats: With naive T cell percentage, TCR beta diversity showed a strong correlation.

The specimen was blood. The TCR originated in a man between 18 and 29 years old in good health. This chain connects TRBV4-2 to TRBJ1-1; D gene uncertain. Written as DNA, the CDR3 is TGTGCCAGCAGCCAAGGTCGACGGTTGAACACTGAAGCTTTCTTT. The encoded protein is CASSQGRRLNTEAFF.